Following are 7 T cell receptor beta chains from one sample sequenced in a study of tumor-infiltrating lymphocytes in primary liver carcinoma. With 500 to 650 ng total RNA as template and a constant-region primer, TCR beta cDNA was made. Construction of TCR beta libraries relied on three successive nested multiplex PCR rounds employing slightly modified ARM-PCR. In the first two PCR rounds, TRBV1-TRBV30 forward primers were paired with a C-beta reverse primer, and each round lasted approximately 9 cycles. TCRdb fed the multiplex PCR reads into MiXCR, producing one record per CDR3 protein. The sample holds some 20,000 distinct CDR3 sequences; roughly 79% are singletons and the top ten take over 30%. From unsorted bulk tissue weighing roughly 19-34 mg, DNA and RNA were co-extracted. The specimen was liver tumor tissue from sampling region 4. Subset denoted: tumor region T4, right-lateral pole. The source is a woman aged 30 to 39 with primary liver carcinoma and hepatitis B virus infection.

Details on this clonotype: At one boundary the junction diverges from the germline segment, which might be a read error. This chain joins TRBV4-3 and TRBJ2-1; maybe TRBD2 (6 bases). Germline V CDR1 and CDR2: LGHNA, YSLEER. CDR3 size: 16 residues. CDR3 residues: CANIQDAGSSYNEHFF. In DNA form, the CDR3 reads TGCGCCAACATCCAAGATGCGGGAAGCTCCTACAATGAGCACTTCTTC.

In regard to this clonotype: A junction end diverges from the germline sequence, so it may reflect a read error. The genes are TRBV11-3 and TRBJ2-1; 10 bases are a match to TRBD2. The CDR3 length is 15 residues. Germline V gene lookup returns CDR1 SGHNT and CDR2 YENEEA. The CDR3 reads CTSSRPAGGGYEQLF. The CDR3 DNA reads as TGTACCAGCAGCCGACCAGCGGGGGGGGGGTACGAGCAGTTGTTC. Combining the CDR3 with reference TRBV11-3 and TRBJ2-1 gives the whole variable domain EAGVVQSPRYKIIEKKQPVAFWCNPISGHNTLYWYLQNLGQGPELLIRYENEEAVDDSQLPKDRFSAERLKGVDSTLKIQPAELGDSAVYLCTSSRPAGGGYEQLFGPGTRLTVL.

About this clonotype: The CDR3 carries no conserved terminal phenylalanine or tryptophan, so it likely arises from a read error. The DNA is omitted, as the CDR3 cannot be located on it reliably, and the CDR3 follows TCRdb's listing. The chain couples TRBV10-3 to TRBJ2-5. 15 amino acids form the CDR3, both terminal residues included. In germline, CDR1 is ENHRY, CDR2 SYGVKD. The CDR3 sequence is CAISESATRHETRYI.

A few counts support this clonotype. The CDR3 sequence is CSVTTRGLWIGTQYF. CDR3 DNA: TGCAGCGTTACCACCCGGGGGCTTTGGATTGGGACCCAGTACTTC. The V gene is TRBV29-1, the J gene TRBJ2-5, with D perhaps matching TRBD1 or TRBD2 (6 bases each). Germline V gene lookup returns CDR1 SQVTM and CDR2 ANQGSEA. The V end lost 5 bases, the J end lost 7 bases, and 23 bases lay between the germline ends. The CDR3 is 15 residues long.

To note about this clonotype: Relative to the germline gene, one junction end is altered; a read error may explain this. The V and J genes are TRBV11-2 and TRBJ2-7; D is unresolved. CDR1 and CDR2 (germline): SGHAT, FQNNGV. CDR3 length: 12 amino acids. The CDR3 loop is CASRIVYHEQRF. The CDR3, as DNA: TGTGCCAGCCGCATAGTGTATCACGAGCAGCGCTTC.

With respect to this clonotype: At one end the junction does not follow the germline gene, possibly because of a read error. This chain connects TRBV28 to TRBJ1-2, with D unresolved. The length of the CDR3 is 13 residues. CDR1 and CDR2 (germline): MDHEN, SYDVKM. The CDR3 DNA sequence: TGTGCCAGCAGTCAGTCCCCGAACTATTGCTACACCTTC. It yields the protein CASSQSPNYCYTF.

This clonotype was detected only a few times. The J gene is TRBJ2-1, the V gene TRBV4-1; D is uncertain. Germline CDR1 reads MGHRA; CDR2 reads YSYEKL. Trimming stripped 4 bases from V and 9 bases from J, with 16 bases between. The CDR3 runs to 14 residues. CDR3 sequence: CASSRFVGSREQFF. CDR3 coding DNA: TGCGCCAGCAGCCGGTTTGTCGGAAGTCGTGAGCAGTTCTTC.